The TCR beta chain under discussion was sequenced for a study of beta chain features in type 1 diabetes. V lost 6 bases to trimming and J lost 10 bases, with 14 bases between them. The CDR3 covers 12 residues. Germline lookup yields CDR1 SEHNR and CDR2 FQNEAQ (reference sequence). Isolation of CD4+ naive, central memory, regulatory and stem cell-like memory cells was achieved by sorting via CD45RO/CCR7/CD25/CD127/CD95/CD27. General study results and limits: Researchers could not determine here whether HLA type influences TCRB rearrangement. A possible short-template PCR bias applies equally to patients and controls.

This clone appeared a few times. No antigen is known for it. Investigators reverse transcribed all isolated RNA, so they sequenced expressed TCRB transcripts. Measured with immunoSEQ multiplex PCR; TCRdb has only the in-frame clones, and not every one. This table has hundreds of thousands of clones, 17% appearing once. Sequenced input: naive CD4+ T cells from blood. This sequence was found in a woman younger than 30 in good health. V is TRBV7-9 and J is TRBJ2-3; maybe TRBD1 (6 bases). CDR3 DNA sequence: TGTGCCAGCAGTCACCCAGGGGCGGCGCAGTATTTT. Protein sequence: CASSHPGAAQYF.